This T cell receptor beta chain was found in a study of neoadjuvant nivolumab and ipilimumab in lung cancer. About the study: The combination arm added day-1 ipilimumab 1 mg/kg to nivolumab 3 mg/kg on days 1, 15, 29.

Points on this clone: Its matching antigen is unknown.

Overall study findings and caveats: Compared with tumor-adjacent uninvolved lung, resected tumors showed greater richness and clonality. From pretherapy to surgery, tumor richness and clonality rose with dual therapy. Pathologic regression was not significantly tied to TCR clonality.

The CDR3 totals 13 residues. Germline assignment: CDR1 SGHNT and CDR2 YYREEE (reference sequence). Trimming left V 0 bases short and J 5 bases short, with 5 bases between. Assay used: immunoSEQ multiplex PCR; TCRdb lists only in-frame clones, some missing. The sample lists over 25,000 clones; about 76% were seen once. The chain uses TRBV5-4 and TRBJ2-2; D is unclear. The material was tumor tissue, obtained after neoadjuvant nivolumab, alone or with ipilimumab, at or shortly before surgery. This receptor was taken from an adult with non-small cell lung cancer. This CDR3 reads CASSLGKTGELFF. The CDR3 nucleotides are TGTGCCAGCAGCTTGGGCAAAACCGGGGAGCTGTTTTTT.